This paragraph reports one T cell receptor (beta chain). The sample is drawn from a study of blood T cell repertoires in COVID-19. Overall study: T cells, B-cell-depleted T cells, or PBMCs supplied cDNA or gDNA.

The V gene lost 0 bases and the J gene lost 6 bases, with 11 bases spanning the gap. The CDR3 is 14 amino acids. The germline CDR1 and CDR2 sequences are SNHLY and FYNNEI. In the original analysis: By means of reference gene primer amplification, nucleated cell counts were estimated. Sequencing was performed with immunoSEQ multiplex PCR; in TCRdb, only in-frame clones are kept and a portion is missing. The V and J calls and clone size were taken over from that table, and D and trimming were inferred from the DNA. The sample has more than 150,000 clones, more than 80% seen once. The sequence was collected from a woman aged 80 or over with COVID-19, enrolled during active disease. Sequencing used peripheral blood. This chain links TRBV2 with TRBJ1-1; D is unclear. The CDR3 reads CASSEAQVPAEAFF. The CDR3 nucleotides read TGTGCCAGCAGTGAAGCGCAAGTTCCAGCTGAAGCTTTCTTT.